This T cell receptor (beta chain) comes out of a study of blood T cell repertoires in COVID-19. Turning to the study itself: The samples span acute and convalescent COVID-19 from the United States, Italy and Spain. Sample material is recorded as cDNA or gDNA derived from T cells, B-cell-depleted T cells, or PBMCs.

Original methodology: Estimated nucleated cell counts came from reference gene primer amplification. Only in-frame clones appear in the TCRdb table, and some are missing; sequencing was by immunoSEQ multiplex PCR. V and J calls and clone size are copied from that table; D and trimming were computed from the DNA. The sample yields a few hundred thousand clones, 88% seen once. Trimming removed 6 bases from V and 7 bases from J, with 25 bases in between. This CDR3 region has 18 residues. CDR1 and CDR2 from the germline V gene are MNHEY and SVGEGT. The chain recombines TRBV6-2 or TRBV6-3 with TRBJ1-6, with no clear D. The TCR was taken from a woman aged 45-65 years with active or convalescent COVID-19. The sequenced sample was peripheral blood. The CDR3 DNA reads as TGTGCCAGCAGCGAACGGTCTTTAAGGAGGCATTGGAATTCACCCCTCCACTTT. Amino acid sequence: CASSERSLRRHWNSPLHF.